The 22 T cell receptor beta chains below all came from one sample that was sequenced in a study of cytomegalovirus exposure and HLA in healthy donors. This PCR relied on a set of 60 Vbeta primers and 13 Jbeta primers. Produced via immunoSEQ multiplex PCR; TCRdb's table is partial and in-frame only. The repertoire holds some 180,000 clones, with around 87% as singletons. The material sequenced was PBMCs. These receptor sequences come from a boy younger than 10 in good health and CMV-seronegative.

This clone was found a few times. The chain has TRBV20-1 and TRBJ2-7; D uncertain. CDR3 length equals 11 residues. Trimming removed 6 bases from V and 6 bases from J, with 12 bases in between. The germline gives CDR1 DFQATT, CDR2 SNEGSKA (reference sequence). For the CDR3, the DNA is TGCAGTGCCCATCTGACGGGCGAGCAGTACTTC. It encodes CSAHLTGEQYF.

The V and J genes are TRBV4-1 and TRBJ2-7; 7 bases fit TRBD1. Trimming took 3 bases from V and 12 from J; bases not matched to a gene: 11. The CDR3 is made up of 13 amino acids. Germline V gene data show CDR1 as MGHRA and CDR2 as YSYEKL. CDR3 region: CASSQVFGTETYF. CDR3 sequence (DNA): TGCGCCAGCAGCCAGGTCTTTGGGACAGAAACGTACTTC.

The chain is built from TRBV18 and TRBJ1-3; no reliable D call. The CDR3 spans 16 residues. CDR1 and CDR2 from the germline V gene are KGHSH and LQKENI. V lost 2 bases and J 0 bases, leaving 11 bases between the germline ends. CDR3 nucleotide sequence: TGTGCCAGCTCACCAGGTGCCGGGAGCTCTGGAAACACCATATATTTT. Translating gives CASSPGAGSSGNTIYF.

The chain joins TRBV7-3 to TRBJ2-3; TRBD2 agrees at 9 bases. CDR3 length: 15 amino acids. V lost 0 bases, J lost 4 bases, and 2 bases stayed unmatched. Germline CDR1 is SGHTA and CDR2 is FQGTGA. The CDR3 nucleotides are TGTGCCAGCAGCTTAACACAGCGGGAGGCAGATACGCAGTATTTT. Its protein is CASSLTQREADTQYF.

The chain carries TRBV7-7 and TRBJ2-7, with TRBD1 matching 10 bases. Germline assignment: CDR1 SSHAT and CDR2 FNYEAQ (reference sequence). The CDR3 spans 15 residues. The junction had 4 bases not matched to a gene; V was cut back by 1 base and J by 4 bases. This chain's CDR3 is CASSLEGTGAYEQYF. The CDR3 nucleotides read TGTGCCAGCAGCTTAGAGGGGACAGGGGCGTACGAGCAGTACTTC.

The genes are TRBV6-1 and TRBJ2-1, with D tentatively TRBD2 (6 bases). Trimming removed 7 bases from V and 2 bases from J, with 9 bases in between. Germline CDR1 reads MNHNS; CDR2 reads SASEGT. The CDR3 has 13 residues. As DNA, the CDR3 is TGTGCCAGCATGGCGGGAACCTACAATGAGCAGTTCTTC. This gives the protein CASMAGTYNEQFF.

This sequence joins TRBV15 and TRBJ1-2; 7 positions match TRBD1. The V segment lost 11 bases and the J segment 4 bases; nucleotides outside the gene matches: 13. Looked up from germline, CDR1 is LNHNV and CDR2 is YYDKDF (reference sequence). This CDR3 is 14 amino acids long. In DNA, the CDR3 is TGTGCCGCCCGAGCGAGACAGGGATTCTATGGCTACACCTTC. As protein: CAARARQGFYGYTF.

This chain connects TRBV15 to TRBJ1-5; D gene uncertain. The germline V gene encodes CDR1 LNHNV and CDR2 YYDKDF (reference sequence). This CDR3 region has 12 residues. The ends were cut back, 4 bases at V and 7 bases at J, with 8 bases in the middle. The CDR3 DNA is TGTGCCACCAGCAACCCGAGCCAGCCCCAGCATTTT. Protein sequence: CATSNPSQPQHF.

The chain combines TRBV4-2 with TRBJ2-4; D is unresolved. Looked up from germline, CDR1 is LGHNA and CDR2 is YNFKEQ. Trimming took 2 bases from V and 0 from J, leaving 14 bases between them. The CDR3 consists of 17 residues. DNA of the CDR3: TGTGCCAGCAGCCAAAATGGGCCACAACTAGCCAAAAACATTCAGTACTTC. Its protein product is CASSQNGPQLAKNIQYF.

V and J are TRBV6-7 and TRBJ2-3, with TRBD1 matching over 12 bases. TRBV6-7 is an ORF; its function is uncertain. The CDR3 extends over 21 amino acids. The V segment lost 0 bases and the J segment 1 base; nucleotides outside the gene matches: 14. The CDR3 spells CASSYSVPGQGACSGTDTQYF. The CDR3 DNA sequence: TGTGCCAGCAGTTACTCTGTACCGGGACAGGGGGCATGTTCGGGCACAGATACGCAGTATTTT.

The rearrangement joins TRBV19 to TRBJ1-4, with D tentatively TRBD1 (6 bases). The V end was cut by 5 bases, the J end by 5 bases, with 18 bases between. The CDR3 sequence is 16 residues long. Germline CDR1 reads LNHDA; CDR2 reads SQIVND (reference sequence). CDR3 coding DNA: TGTGCCAGTAGTGTATCGACACAGGGCCGGAATGAAAAACTGTTTTTT. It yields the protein CASSVSTQGRNEKLFF.

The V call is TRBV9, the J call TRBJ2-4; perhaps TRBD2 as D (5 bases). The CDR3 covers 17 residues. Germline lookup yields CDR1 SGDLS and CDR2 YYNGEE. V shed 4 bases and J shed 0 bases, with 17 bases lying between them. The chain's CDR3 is CASSPHGRREAKNIQYF. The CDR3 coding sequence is TGTGCCAGCAGCCCCCATGGGCGACGGGAAGCCAAAAACATTCAGTACTTC.

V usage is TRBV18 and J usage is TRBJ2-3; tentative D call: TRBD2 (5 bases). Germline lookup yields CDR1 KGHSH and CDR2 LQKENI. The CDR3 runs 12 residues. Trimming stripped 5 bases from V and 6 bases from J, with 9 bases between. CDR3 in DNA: TGTGCCAGCTCAGCGGACTTTGATACGCAGTATTTT. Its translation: CASSADFDTQYF.

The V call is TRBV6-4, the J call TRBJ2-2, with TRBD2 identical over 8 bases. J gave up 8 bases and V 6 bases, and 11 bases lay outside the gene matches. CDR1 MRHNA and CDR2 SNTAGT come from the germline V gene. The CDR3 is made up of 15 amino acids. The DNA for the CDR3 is TGTGCCAGCAGCAGGACTAGCCTCGGGGAGGGGGAGCTGTTTTTT. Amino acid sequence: CASSRTSLGEGELFF.

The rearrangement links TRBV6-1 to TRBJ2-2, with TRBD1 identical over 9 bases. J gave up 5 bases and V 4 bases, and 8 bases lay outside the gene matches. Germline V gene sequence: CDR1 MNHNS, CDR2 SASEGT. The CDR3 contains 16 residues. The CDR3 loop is CASSVFRDRETGELFF. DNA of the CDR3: TGTGCCAGCAGTGTATTCCGGGACAGGGAAACCGGGGAGCTGTTTTTT.

CDR3 in amino acids: CASSVGPSNTEAFF. As DNA, the CDR3 is TGTGCCAGCAGCGTAGGGCCATCGAACACTGAAGCTTTCTTT. This rearrangement joins TRBV9 to TRBJ1-1; D gene uncertain. This CDR3 contains 14 residues. CDR1 SGDLS and CDR2 YYNGEE come from the germline V gene. The V end was cut by 0 bases, the J end by 1 base, with 7 bases between. Together with reference TRBV9 and TRBJ1-1, the CDR3 gives the full variable domain: DSGVTQTPKHLITATGQRVTLRCSPRSGDLSVYWYQQSLDQGLQFLIQYYNGEERAKGNILERFSAQQFPDLHSELNLSSLELGDSALYFCASSVGPSNTEAFFGQGTRLTVV.

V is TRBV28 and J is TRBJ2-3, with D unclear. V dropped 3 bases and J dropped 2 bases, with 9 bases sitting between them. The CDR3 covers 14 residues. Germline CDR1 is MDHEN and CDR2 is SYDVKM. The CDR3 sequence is CASSFWFYTDTQYF. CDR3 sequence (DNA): TGTGCCAGCAGTTTCTGGTTCTACACAGATACGCAGTATTTT.

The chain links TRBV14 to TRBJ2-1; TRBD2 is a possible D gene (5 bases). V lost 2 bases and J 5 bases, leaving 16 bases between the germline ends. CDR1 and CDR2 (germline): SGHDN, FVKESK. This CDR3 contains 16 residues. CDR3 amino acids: CASSQSLGISHNEQFF. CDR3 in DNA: TGTGCCAGCAGCCAATCACTCGGGATCAGCCACAATGAGCAGTTCTTC.

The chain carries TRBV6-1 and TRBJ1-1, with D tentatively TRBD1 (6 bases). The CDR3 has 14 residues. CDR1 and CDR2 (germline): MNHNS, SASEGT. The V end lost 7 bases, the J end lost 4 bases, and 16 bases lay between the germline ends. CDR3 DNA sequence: TGTGCCAGCACCGAACAGGGTCTCGGCACTGAAGCTTTCTTT. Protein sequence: CASTEQGLGTEAFF.

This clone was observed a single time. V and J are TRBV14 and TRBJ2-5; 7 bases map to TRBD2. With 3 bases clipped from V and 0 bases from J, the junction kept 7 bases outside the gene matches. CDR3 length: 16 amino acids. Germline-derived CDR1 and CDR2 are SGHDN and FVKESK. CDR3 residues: CASSHGRGWYQETQYF. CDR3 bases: TGTGCCAGCAGCCACGGGCGGGGGTGGTACCAAGAGACCCAGTACTTC.

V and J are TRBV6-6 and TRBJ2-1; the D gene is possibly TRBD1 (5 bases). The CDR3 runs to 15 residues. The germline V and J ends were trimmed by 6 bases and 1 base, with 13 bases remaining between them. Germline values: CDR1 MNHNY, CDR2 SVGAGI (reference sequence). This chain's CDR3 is CASRDIARSYNEQFF. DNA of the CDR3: TGTGCCAGCAGGGACATAGCCAGGTCCTACAATGAGCAGTTCTTC.

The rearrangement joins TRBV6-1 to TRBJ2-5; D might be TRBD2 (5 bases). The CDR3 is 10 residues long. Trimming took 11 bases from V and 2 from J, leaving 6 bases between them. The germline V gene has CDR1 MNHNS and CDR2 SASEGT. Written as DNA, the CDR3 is TGTGCCGGCGGGCAAGAGACCCAGTACTTC. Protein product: CAGGQETQYF.